This record concerns one T cell receptor beta chain sequence. How the authors handled the data: Researchers report that nucleated cell counts were estimated from reference gene primer amplification. Sequencing used immunoSEQ multiplex PCR; TCRdb keeps in-frame clones, though not all of them. V, J and clone size were drawn from that table, and D and trimming were deduced from the DNA. The sample shows about 190,000 clones, approximately 84% of them seen only once. Participants were placed into cohorts based on the clinical history they reported. The recovered donors of Cohort 3 showed two negative PCRs, clearance, or symptom resolution. The data are from a study of blood T cell repertoires in COVID-19. Germline CDR1 is SGHDN and CDR2 is FVKESK. Trimming at V came to 1 base and at J to 3 bases, leaving 5 bases not matched to a gene. The CDR3 loop spans 15 amino acids.

The specimen sequenced was PBMCs or T cells enriched from blood (not recorded which). This TCR came from a woman younger than 45 who had recovered from COVID-19. The chain combines TRBV14 with TRBJ2-7, with 8 bases aligning to TRBD1. The CDR3 region has the DNA TGTGCCAGCAGCCAAGTGCACAGGGGGGACTACGAGCAGTACTTC. Its translation: CASSQVHRGDYEQYF.